These T cell receptor beta chains were read from a single sample in a study of T-cell memory formation after mild COVID-19. TCRdb re-derived calls from the 5' RACE reads in MiXCR, one entry per CDR3 protein. The top ten hold around 2% of the sample, which has 120,000 to 150,000 distinct CDR3 sequences, about 5.5% seen once. Material for sequencing was PBMCs or a T cell subset sorted from them (not recorded which). The receptor set was obtained from an adult woman who had mild COVID-19 (a few samples of this study predate the infection). Cell type and time point are not known. The CDR3 runs from the conserved cysteine through the conserved F or W. A D gene is named only where the DNA matches it firmly. Clone size is shown for a subset of rows, as once, few, many or a class of expanded clone.

d_call,clone_size,j_call,v_call,cdr3_length,cdr3_nt,cdr3_aa
TRBD1,NA,TRBJ2-2,TRBV6-2/TRBV6-3,13,TGTGCCAGCAGACAGGGGGTTAACGGGGAGCTGTTTTTT,CASRQGVNGELFF
NA,few,TRBJ2-2,TRBV3-1,13,TGTGCCAGCAGCTCTAGAGTTGGCGGGGAGCTGTTTTTT,CASSSRVGGELFF
NA,many,TRBJ1-5,TRBV30,13,TGTGCCTGGAGTTTTACGAGCAATCAGCCCCAGCATTTT,CAWSFTSNQPQHF
NA,few,TRBJ1-1,TRBV11-3,15,TGTGCCAGCAGCTTAGATGGTCCCCAGAACACTGAAGCTTTCTTT,CASSLDGPQNTEAFF
NA,many,TRBJ1-6,TRBV5-1,16,TGCGCCAGCAGCCAACGGGGAAGCTCCTATAATTCACCCCTCCACTTT,CASSQRGSSYNSPLHF
NA,many,TRBJ2-3,TRBV4-1,16,TGCGCCAGCAGCCAAGTTAATCTGGGTTTTTCAGATACGCAGTATTTT,CASSQVNLGFSDTQYF
NA,many,TRBJ2-3,TRBV7-9,14,TGTGCCAGCAGCCGCGACGGTCCCACAGATACGCAGTATTTT,CASSRDGPTDTQYF
NA,NA,TRBJ2-1,TRBV21-1,18,TGTGCCAGCAGCATCCGCACGAGGGCTAGAATGGGGGGAAATGAGCAGTTCTTC,CASSIRTRARMGGNEQFF
NA,NA,TRBJ2-7,TRBV9,15,TGTGCCAGCAGCGCGGACGAAGGCACCGGAGACGAGCAGTACTTC,CASSADEGTGDEQYF
NA,few,TRBJ2-3,TRBV12-3/TRBV12-4,13,TGTGCCAGCACCGTCGCGCTCACAGATACGCAGTATTTT,CASTVALTDTQYF
NA,many,TRBJ2-3,TRBV24-1,17,TGTGCCACCAGTGATTTGTCAGGGGCTGATCTCGGAGATACGCAGTATTTT,CATSDLSGADLGDTQYF
NA,NA,TRBJ1-1,TRBV18,14,TGTGCCAGCTCACCGAGGCGGACTGACACTGAAGCTTTCTTT,CASSPRRTDTEAFF
NA,many,TRBJ2-2,TRBV7-2,16,TGTGCCAGCAGCTTAGGGGCTACAACCGACACCGGGGAGCTGTTTTTT,CASSLGATTDTGELFF
TRBD1,few,TRBJ1-4,TRBV7-2,16,TGTGCCAGCAGCTTAGCGCCGGCAGGGGGGGCGGAAAAACTGTTTTTT,CASSLAPAGGAEKLFF
NA,many,TRBJ2-5,TRBV5-1,14,TGCGCCAGCAGCTTGGCCGGCAGGGTCGAGACCCAGTACTTC,CASSLAGRVETQYF
TRBD1,NA,TRBJ2-5,TRBV12-3/TRBV12-4,15,TGTGCCAGCAGTTCCCGGGACAGGGCATTCGAGACCCAGTACTTC,CASSSRDRAFETQYF
TRBD2,many,TRBJ2-7,TRBV27,13,TGTGCCAGCAGAGGGAGGGGTGTTGGCGAGCAGTACTTC,CASRGRGVGEQYF
NA,many,TRBJ2-3,TRBV29-1,12,TGCAGCGCCTGGGCGGGGTCAGATACGCAGTATTTT,CSAWAGSDTQYF
NA,few,TRBJ2-3,TRBV12-3/TRBV12-4,15,TGTGCCAGCAGTTTCGGGTCCCCTAGCACAGATACGCAGTATTTT,CASSFGSPSTDTQYF
NA,NA,TRBJ2-2,TRBV14,13,TGTGCCAGCAGTCGACAGTACACCGGGGAGCTGTTTTTT,CASSRQYTGELFF
NA,many,TRBJ2-6,TRBV24-1,15,TGTGCCACCAGGGCGACAGGCTCTGGGGCCAACGTCCTGACTTTC,CATRATGSGANVLTF
NA,many,TRBJ2-7,TRBV3-1,15,TGTGCCAGCAGCTTACCCGGGACCAGCTCCTACGAGCAGTACTTC,CASSLPGTSSYEQYF
TRBD2,many,TRBJ2-3,TRBV6-5,18,TGTGCCAGCAGTTACTCTTATAGCGGGGGGGCCAGCACAGATACGCAGTATTTT,CASSYSYSGGASTDTQYF
NA,many,TRBJ2-2,TRBV5-1,15,TGCGCCAGCAGCTTGACAGGGAGAAACACCGGGGAGCTGTTTTTT,CASSLTGRNTGELFF
NA,many,TRBJ2-2,TRBV9,14,TGTGCCAGCAGCCCCTTGGGGAATGCCGGGGAGCTGTTTTTT,CASSPLGNAGELFF
NA,few,TRBJ2-1,TRBV6-2/TRBV6-3,14,TGTGCCAGCAGTACCCCGAACAGCCGGAATGAGCAGTTCTTC,CASSTPNSRNEQFF
NA,many,TRBJ2-4,TRBV5-1,16,TGCGCCAGCAGCTTGGCGGGCAGTCTAGCCAAAAACATTCAGTACTTC,CASSLAGSLAKNIQYF
NA,NA,TRBJ2-7,TRBV5-1,13,TGCGCCAGCAGTGGGGACGGACCCTACGAGCAGTACTTC,CASSGDGPYEQYF
TRBD1,few,TRBJ2-7,TRBV5-1,15,TGCGCCAGCAGAGGTGGGACAGGGGGCCTCAACGAGCAGTACTTC,CASRGGTGGLNEQYF
TRBD1,many,TRBJ2-7,TRBV5-1,15,TGCGCCAGCAGCTCGACCGGGACAGTGCTTTACGAGCAGTACTTC,CASSSTGTVLYEQYF
NA,many,TRBJ2-1,TRBV7-2,17,TGTGCCAGCAGCCGCTGGGGTCTAGGAGCTTTCGACAATGAGCAGTTCTTC,CASSRWGLGAFDNEQFF
TRBD2,few,TRBJ2-5,TRBV5-1,16,TGCGCCAGCAGCCGCCCCAGGGGAGCGGGAGAAGAGACCCAGTACTTC,CASSRPRGAGEETQYF
TRBD1,many,TRBJ1-2,TRBV11-2,15,TGTGCCAGCAGCTCCGCCGGGACAGGAGCCTATGGCTACACCTTC,CASSSAGTGAYGYTF
TRBD1,many,TRBJ2-1,TRBV7-7,14,TGTGCCAGCAGCCAACAGGGGCGATACAATGAGCAGTTCTTC,CASSQQGRYNEQFF
TRBD2,few,TRBJ2-5,TRBV6-5,14,TGTGCCAGCACTAACCCGGGGGGACAAGAGACCCAGTACTTC,CASTNPGGQETQYF
NA,NA,TRBJ1-1,TRBV3-1,12,TGTGCCAGCAGCCAGGGGAGAGTTGAAGCTTTCTTT,CASSQGRVEAFF
NA,NA,TRBJ2-5,TRBV10-3,13,TGTGCCATCAGTGAGTCGATATGGGAGACCCAGTACTTC,CAISESIWETQYF
NA,NA,TRBJ1-2,TRBV5-1,12,TGCGCCAGCAGGGAATTAGGGGGGAGCTACACCTTC,CASRELGGSYTF
TRBD2,NA,TRBJ2-7,TRBV7-6,15,TGTGCCAGCAGCTTAGCAAGCGGGAGGTGGTACGAGCAGTACTTC,CASSLASGRWYEQYF
TRBD2,many,TRBJ2-7,TRBV5-5,17,TGTGCCAGCAGCTCTTCTTGGGGACTAGCGGGAGAATACGAGCAGTACTTC,CASSSSWGLAGEYEQYF
TRBD1,many,TRBJ2-7,TRBV7-2,14,TGTGCCAGCAGCTTGGGACAGAGAACCTACGAGCAGTACTTC,CASSLGQRTYEQYF
TRBD2,NA,TRBJ2-7,TRBV5-5,14,TGTGCCAGCAGCCTAACCGTTCTAGCGGACGAGCAGTACTTC,CASSLTVLADEQYF
NA,few,TRBJ1-4,TRBV30,17,TGTGCCTGGAGTCGACCCGCCCAACTGGACTCTAATGAAAAACTGTTTTTT,CAWSRPAQLDSNEKLFF
NA,many,TRBJ1-1,TRBV12-3/TRBV12-4,13,TGTGCCAGCACCAGGACGGCGAACACTGAAGCTTTCTTT,CASTRTANTEAFF
NA,many,TRBJ2-7,TRBV10-3,13,TGTGCCATCAGTGGGACGGGTTGGTACGAGCAGTACTTC,CAISGTGWYEQYF
NA,NA,TRBJ1-3,TRBV7-2,15,TGTGCCAGCAGCTTAGGACCGGACTCTGGAAACACCATATATTTT,CASSLGPDSGNTIYF
NA,many,TRBJ1-2,TRBV7-2,15,TGTGCCAGCAGCCCAGACGCCAGTCCTACCGGTGGCTACACCTTC,CASSPDASPTGGYTF
NA,many,TRBJ2-3,TRBV7-3,14,TGTGCCAGCAGCTTAAGCCGGAGCACAGATACGCAGTATTTT,CASSLSRSTDTQYF
NA,many,TRBJ1-2,TRBV7-2,14,TGTGCCAGCAGCTTAAACGGACAGTATAATGGCTACACCTTC,CASSLNGQYNGYTF
TRBD2,many,TRBJ2-5,TRBV7-6,14,TGTGCCAGCAGCCGTAGCGGGATCGGGGAGACCCAGTACTTC,CASSRSGIGETQYF
TRBD2,few,TRBJ2-1,TRBV11-3,15,TGTGCCAGCAGCTTAGGACTTAGCGGGAGAAATGAGCAGTTCTTC,CASSLGLSGRNEQFF
NA,few,TRBJ1-2,TRBV24-1,13,TGTGCCACCAGTGGCCATCTAAACTATGGCTACACCTTC,CATSGHLNYGYTF
NA,few,TRBJ2-1,TRBV5-1,14,TGCGCCAGCAGTCCCGGGACTCCCAGCAATGAGCAGTTCTTC,CASSPGTPSNEQFF
TRBD2,NA,TRBJ2-7,TRBV28,16,TGTGCCAGCAGTTCTCCCACTAGAGGGAGGGCCCACGAGCAGTACTTC,CASSSPTRGRAHEQYF